Listed below are T cell receptor beta chains from one sample, sequenced in a study of T cells in narcolepsy. Produced via immunoSEQ multiplex PCR; TCRdb's table is partial and in-frame only. This sample yields approximately 35,000 clones, of which around 90% are seen a single time; 0.83% belongs to the top ten. The material sequenced was CD45RA- memory CD4+ T cells from PBMCs. The receptor set was obtained from a human donor with narcolepsy. CDR3s include the opening cysteine and the closing phenylalanine or tryptophan. A D gene is named only where the DNA matches it firmly. The size of a clone is reported for some rows only, either as once, few or many, or as a class for expanded clones.

.	TRBV7-2	.	TRBJ2-7	CASSLRYEQYF	TGTGCCAGCAGCTTAAGGTACGAGCAGTACTTC
.	TRBV28	.	TRBJ2-7	CASSLGSRYEQYF	TGTGCCAGCAGTTTGGGGAGCCGGTACGAGCAGTACTTC
.	TRBV5-4	.	TRBJ1-6	CASSLTRPSNNSPLHF	TGTGCCAGCAGCCTGACCAGGCCCTCCAATAATTCACCCCTCCACTTT
.	TRBV19	.	TRBJ1-5	CASSIEGNQPQHF	TGTGCCAGTAGTATAGAGGGGAATCAGCCCCAGCATTTT
.	TRBV7-3	.	TRBJ2-1	CASSFSLGDEQFF	TGTGCCAGCAGCTTTTCTCTGGGGGATGAGCAGTTCTTC
TRBD1	TRBV25-1	.	TRBJ2-2	CASKTGADTGELFF	TGTGCCAGTAAAACAGGGGCAGACACCGGGGAGCTGTTTTTT
.	TRBV5-4	.	TRBJ2-7	CASSLDGRGQYF	TGTGCCAGCAGCTTGGATGGCAGGGGCCAGTACTTC
.	TRBV4-3	.	TRBJ2-7	CASSQVRAGSPYEQYF	TGCGCCAGCAGCCAAGTGAGGGCGGGGAGTCCCTACGAGCAGTACTTC
TRBD1	TRBV19	.	TRBJ2-3	CASGQGAQIITDTQYF	TGTGCCAGTGGACAGGGAGCCCAAATAATAACAGATACGCAGTATTTT
TRBD1	TRBV10-3	.	TRBJ1-5	CAISESRQGAGSNQPQHF	TGTGCCATCAGTGAGTCCCGACAGGGGGCGGGGAGTAATCAGCCCCAGCATTTT
.	TRBV18	.	TRBJ2-7	CASSQIPSEQYF	TGTGCCAGCTCACAGATTCCCTCCGAGCAGTACTTC
.	TRBV21-1	.	TRBJ1-2	CASSKDDTGDHTGYTF	TGTGCCAGCAGCAAAGACGACACAGGGGACCACACTGGCTACACCTTC
TRBD2	TRBV11-3	few	TRBJ2-2	CASSLRGRNTGELFF	TGTGCCAGCAGCTTGCGGGGGAGGAACACCGGGGAGCTGTTTTTT
TRBD2	TRBV19	once	TRBJ2-1	CASSMAGGRNEQFF	TGTGCCAGTAGTATGGCGGGAGGGAGAAATGAGCAGTTCTTC
.	TRBV7-3	.	TRBJ2-3	CASSFSVSRSDTQYF	TGTGCCAGCAGCTTCTCGGTTTCCCGATCAGATACGCAGTATTTT
TRBD2	TRBV7-2	few	TRBJ2-5	CASSPSGGAGKTQYF	TGTGCCAGCAGCCCTAGCGGGGGGGCCGGGAAGACCCAGTACTTC
.	TRBV7-2	.	TRBJ2-7	CASSLVGTSSYEQYF	TGTGCCAGCAGCTTAGTCGGGACAAGCTCCTACGAGCAGTACTTC
.	TRBV4-1	.	TRBJ1-1	CASSQEEGTFTEAFF	TGCGCCAGCAGCCAAGAAGAAGGGACCTTCACTGAAGCTTTCTTT
TRBD1	TRBV6-1	few	TRBJ1-5	CASTPTGSDQPQHF	TGTGCCAGCACCCCGACAGGGTCGGATCAGCCCCAGCATTTT
.	TRBV7-2	.	TRBJ2-5	CASSRGHSGETQYF	TGTGCCAGCAGCAGGGGACACTCCGGGGAGACCCAGTACTTC
.	TRBV30	.	TRBJ1-1	CAWRQGTEAFF	TGTGCCTGGAGGCAGGGCACTGAAGCTTTCTTT
.	TRBV5-1	.	TRBJ2-2	CASSLQGGAANTGELFF	TGCGCCAGCAGCCTTCAGGGGGGGGCTGCGAACACCGGGGAGCTGTTTTTT
.	TRBV6-7	.	TRBJ1-1	CASSFPRNQGRPLNTEAFF	TGTGCCAGCAGTTTCCCACGCAACCAGGGCCGGCCATTGAACACTGAAGCTTTCTTT
TRBD2	TRBV28	.	TRBJ2-5	CASSSRTSGAQETQYF	TGTGCCAGCAGTTCACGGACTAGCGGGGCACAAGAGACCCAGTACTTC
.	TRBV11-3	.	TRBJ1-1	CASSPSEAGVTEAFF	TGTGCCAGCAGCCCCTCGGAGGCAGGGGTTACTGAAGCTTTCTTT
.	TRBV4-2	.	TRBJ1-2	CASSPMGRDDYGYTF	TGTGCCAGCAGCCCTATGGGCAGGGACGACTATGGCTACACCTTC
.	TRBV7-9	.	TRBJ1-2	CASSPPINYGYTF	TGTGCCAGCAGCCCCCCGATCAACTATGGCTACACCTTC
.	TRBV18	.	TRBJ1-3	CASSPSRDSGNTIYF	TGTGCCAGCTCACCATCACGGGACTCTGGAAACACCATATATTTT
TRBD1	TRBV6-5	.	TRBJ2-5	CASTEAGTGIRRQYF	TGTGCCAGCACCGAAGCCGGGACAGGAATTCGCCGGCAGTACTTC
TRBD1	TRBV5-4	few	TRBJ2-5	CASRLGTGFGETQYF	TGTGCCAGCAGACTCGGGACAGGGTTTGGGGAGACCCAGTACTTC
.	TRBV28	.	TRBJ2-3	CASSPRGPTVGTQYF	TGTGCCAGCAGCCCGAGGGGACCGACGGTCGGTACGCAGTATTTT
.	TRBV30	once	TRBJ1-5	CAWSQQGGNQPQHF	TGTGCCTGGAGTCAGCAGGGAGGGAATCAGCCCCAGCATTTT
TRBD1	TRBV11-2	.	TRBJ1-6	CASSFSRGRVSYNSPLHF	TGTGCCAGCAGCTTTAGCAGGGGGCGCGTCTCCTATAATTCACCCCTCCACTTT
TRBD1	TRBV6-4	few	TRBJ1-3	CASSDWTGWFRNTIYF	TGTGCCAGCAGTGACTGGACAGGGTGGTTTAGGAACACCATATATTTT
TRBD1	TRBV29-1	.	TRBJ1-1	CSVEGDRVMFGATEAFF	TGCAGCGTTGAAGGGGACAGGGTGATGTTTGGTGCCACTGAAGCTTTCTTT
.	TRBV7-6	.	TRBJ1-5	CASSLGENQPQHF	TGTGCCAGCAGCTTAGGGGAAAATCAGCCCCAGCATTTT
TRBD1	TRBV28	.	TRBJ2-5	CASRPTGQGQKTQYF	TGTGCCAGCAGGCCAACCGGACAGGGCCAAAAGACCCAGTACTTC
.	TRBV2	.	TRBJ2-7	CASSANEQYF	TGTGCCAGCAGTGCAAACGAGCAGTACTTC
.	TRBV11-3	.	TRBJ1-1	CASSLRTVNTEAFF	TGTGCCAGCAGCTTAAGGACGGTGAACACTGAAGCTTTCTTT
TRBD1	TRBV2	.	TRBJ1-2	CASSFRDRVGYTF	TGTGCCAGCAGTTTCCGGGACAGGGTCGGCTACACCTTC
TRBD1	TRBV6-6	few	TRBJ1-6	CASSRSGGASPLHF	TGTGCCAGCAGTAGATCAGGGGGGGCCTCACCCCTCCACTTT
.	TRBV7-3	.	TRBJ2-5	CASSLYGRGETQYF	TGTGCCAGCAGCTTATACGGGAGAGGAGAGACCCAGTACTTC
.	TRBV28	.	TRBJ2-3	CASSLLGVGTDTQYF	TGTGCCAGCAGTTTATTGGGAGTCGGCACAGATACGCAGTATTTT
TRBD1	TRBV5-6	once	TRBJ2-5	CASSSGTGGRYQETQYF	TGTGCCAGCAGCTCCGGGACAGGGGGCCGGTACCAAGAGACCCAGTACTTC
TRBD2	TRBV7-2	once	TRBJ2-7	CASSLRTSGVVYEQYF	TGTGCCAGCAGCTTACGGACTAGTGGGGTAGTCTACGAGCAGTACTTC
.	TRBV30	.	TRBJ1-1	CAWSLASGSVMNTEAFF	TGTGCCTGGAGTTTGGCGTCCGGCAGCGTTATGAACACTGAAGCTTTCTTT
.	TRBV7-9	.	TRBJ2-5	CASSFAVETQYF	TGTGCCAGCAGCTTCGCGGTGGAGACCCAGTACTTC
.	TRBV4-3	.	TRBJ2-5	CASSQDYSFRGLQETQYF	TGCGCCAGCAGCCAAGATTATTCGTTTCGGGGCCTTCAAGAGACCCAGTACTTC
.	TRBV18	.	TRBJ1-2	CASSRGESSHGYTF	TGTGCCAGCTCACGAGGGGAGAGTTCTCATGGCTACACCTTC
TRBD2	TRBV7-9	.	TRBJ2-2	CASSFSREGTSGELFF	TGTGCCAGCAGTTTTTCGCGGGAGGGAACGTCCGGGGAGCTGTTTTTT
.	TRBV28	.	TRBJ2-7	CASRGSPAGLHEQYF	TGTGCCAGCAGAGGGAGTCCAGCGGGTCTCCACGAGCAGTACTTC
TRBD1	TRBV29-1	.	TRBJ2-5	CSVEEGQGMKTQYF	TGCAGCGTTGAAGAGGGACAGGGGATGAAGACCCAGTACTTC
.	TRBV7-9	.	TRBJ1-4	CASSLAGTEEKLFF	TGTGCCAGCAGCTTAGCGGGGACGGAAGAAAAACTGTTTTTT
TRBD2	TRBV28	.	TRBJ2-5	CASRRLAGGRETQYF	TGTGCCAGCAGGCGACTAGCGGGGGGGCGAGAGACCCAGTACTTC
TRBD1	TRBV30	.	TRBJ1-6	CAWSSSTKDRPLHF	TGTGCCTGGAGTTCCAGCACGAAGGACAGGCCCCTCCACTTT
.	TRBV7-3	.	TRBJ2-7	CASSLGGSIPYEQYF	TGTGCCAGCAGCTTAGGAGGGTCGATTCCCTACGAGCAGTACTTC
.	TRBV5-1	.	TRBJ2-5	CASSLDSSGRKETQYF	TGCGCCAGCAGCTTGGATTCTTCGGGCAGGAAAGAGACCCAGTACTTC
TRBD1	TRBV9	.	TRBJ2-1	CASSSRDRPYNEQFF	TGTGCCAGCAGCTCCCGGGACAGACCCTACAATGAGCAGTTCTTC